The table lists the clone carrying this T cell receptor beta chain with a few counts. Its target is not known. The source of the sample is a study of memory CD4+ T cells and cytomegalovirus serostatus. Background on the study: Healthy Belgian adult donors included roughly ten CMV-positive and 24 CMV-negative people.

Regarding the study as a whole: CMV serostatus prediction reached median AUC approximately 0.95, or 0.91 with US-trained model.

The repertoire was sequenced with immunoSEQ multiplex PCR; TCRdb's copy has only in-frame clones and lacks some. The sample lists 50,000 to 75,000 clones, approximately 78% occurring once. Per the germline V gene, CDR1 is SQVTM and CDR2 is ANQGSEA. This CDR3 is built from 10 residues. V lost 7 bases and J 8 bases, leaving 11 bases between the germline ends. The sort gate was single viable CD3+CD4+CD8-CD45RO+ cells for memory CD4+ T cells. Serostatus was set by detecting CMV pp150, pp28, p38, p52 IgG. This sequence was found in an adult in good health and CMV-seronegative. Sequencing used memory CD4+ T cells from blood. The chain carries TRBV29-1 and TRBJ1-1; D not certain. In DNA, the CDR3 is TGCAGCGCCGGGCTGGGAGAAGCTTTCTTT. Amino acids: CSAGLGEAFF.